The 2 T cell receptor beta chains below all came from one sample that was sequenced in a study of T cells after yellow fever vaccination (dated by TCRdb to the late 2010s). Library preparation employed 5' RACE. Instrument on record: Illumina NovaSeq 6000. In TCRdb, the public reads were trimmed at Q25 with fastp and aligned with MiXCR, with productive beta chains retained. A single entry per CDR3 protein holds the most common genes and DNA from its merged rows. Recorded for this sample are 350,000 to 550,000 distinct CDR3 sequences; around 20% of them occurred a single time. The biggest ten clones account for over 15% of the sample. Sample treatment or condition, as interpreted from the label and publication: live attenuated yellow fever vaccine strain. This material consisted of PBMCs, taken before the yellow fever booster vaccination. All receptors derive from a man aged 18 to 29 who received the YFV17D yellow fever vaccine.

This clonotype was counted between two and nine times. This chain connects TRBV7-3 to TRBJ2-3; 9 nucleotides match TRBD1. The germline V gene has CDR1 SGHTA and CDR2 FQGTGA. The CDR3 extends over 14 amino acids. Trimming at V came to 4 bases and at J to 5 bases, leaving 4 bases not matched to a gene. CDR3 sequence reads: CASSSQGAQDTQYF. CDR3 sequence (DNA): TGTGCCAGCAGCTCACAGGGGGCGCAAGATACGCAGTATTTT.

CDR3 protein: CASSSGREETQYF. CDR3 sequence (DNA): TGTGCCAGCAGCTCGGGCAGGGAAGAGACCCAGTACTTC. This sequence joins TRBV5-6 and TRBJ2-5; perhaps TRBD1 as D (5 bases). The CDR3 is made up of 13 amino acids. V lost 3 bases and J 3 bases, leaving 9 bases between the germline ends. CDR1 is SGHDT and CDR2 is YYEEEE in the germline V gene. The variable domain in full, completed from reference TRBV5-6 and TRBJ2-5, reads DAGVTQSPTHLIKTRGQQVTLRCSPKSGHDTVSWYQQALGQGPQFIFQYYEEEERQRGNFPDRFSGHQFPNYSSELNVNALLLGDSALYLCASSSGREETQYFGPGTRLLVL.